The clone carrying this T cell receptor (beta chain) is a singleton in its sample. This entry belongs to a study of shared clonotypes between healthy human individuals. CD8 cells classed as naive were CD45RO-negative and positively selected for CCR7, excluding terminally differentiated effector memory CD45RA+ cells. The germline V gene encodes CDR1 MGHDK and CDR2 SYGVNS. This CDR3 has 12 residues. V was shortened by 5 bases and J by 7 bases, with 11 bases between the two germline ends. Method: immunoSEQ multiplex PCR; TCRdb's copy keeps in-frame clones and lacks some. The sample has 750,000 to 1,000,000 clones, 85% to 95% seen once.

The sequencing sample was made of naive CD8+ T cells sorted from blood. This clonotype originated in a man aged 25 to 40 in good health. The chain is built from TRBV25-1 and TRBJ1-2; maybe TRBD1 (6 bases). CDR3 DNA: TGTGCCAGCAGTATACACAGGGTTGGCTACACCTTC. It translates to CASSIHRVGYTF.